What follows are 24 T cell receptor beta chains derived from one specimen sequenced in a study of CD8 T cells in Susac syndrome. With random hexamers, reverse transcription was performed on about 0.5 to 1 ug of RNA. Each CDR3 protein gets one entry after TCRdb re-called the immunoSEQ multiplex PCR reads with MiXCR. In the table there are 200,000 to 300,000 distinct CDR3 sequences, 90% to 97% of which are singletons. The sequenced sample consisted of CD4+ T cells from PBMCs. These receptors were obtained from a human donor with Susac syndrome.

This clonotype was detected once. This chain connects TRBV25-1 to TRBJ2-2; 7 bases align to TRBD1. Germline V gene sequence: CDR1 MGHDK, CDR2 SYGVNS. J lost 7 bases, V lost 7 bases, and 15 bases had no gene match. The CDR3 sequence is 16 residues long. The DNA for the CDR3 is TGTGCCAGCACCCCCCGGGACAGCCCCTCTCTCGGGGAGCTGTTTTTT. This codes for CASTPRDSPSLGELFF.

The chain is built from TRBV29-1 and TRBJ2-7; D may match TRBD1 or TRBD2 (6 bases each). Germline CDR1 reads SQVTM; CDR2 reads ANQGSEA. The V end was cut by 6 bases, the J end by 3 bases, with 21 bases between. The CDR3 is 15 residues long. The CDR3 DNA follows: TGCAGCGTCCAGGGAGGCGGACAGTCTGGCTACGAGCAGTACTTC. It codes for CSVQGGGQSGYEQYF.

This rearrangement joins TRBV3-1 to TRBJ2-7; D is possibly TRBD2 (5 bases). Trimming shortened V by 0 bases and J by 2 bases, and 11 bases separated the two germline ends. The CDR3 runs 15 residues. The V gene's germline CDR1 is LGHDT and CDR2 YNNKEL (reference sequence). The DNA of the CDR3 is TGTGCCAGCAGCCAAGAGGCTAGCAGAGCCTACGAGCAGTACTTC. Protein sequence: CASSQEASRAYEQYF.

V usage is TRBV30 and J usage is TRBJ2-2, with D unresolved. The CDR3 is 13 residues long. The germline gives CDR1 GTSNPN, CDR2 SVGIG (reference sequence). V was pared by 4 bases and J by 6 bases, with 12 bases between. The CDR3 region has the DNA TGTGCCTGGACGAAACACGGCCCCGGGGAGCTGTTTTTT. It yields the protein CAWTKHGPGELFF.

This clonotype occurred once. This rearrangement joins TRBV24-1 to TRBJ1-1; the D is unclear. The germline gives CDR1 KGHDR, CDR2 SFDVKD. V was cut by 9 bases and J by 6 bases, with 7 bases left in between. The CDR3 is 10 amino acids. The CDR3 sequence is CATGVAEAFF. In DNA, the CDR3 is TGTGCCACCGGGGTAGCTGAAGCTTTCTTT.

CDR3 amino acids: CATSRDAARAGQPQHF. The CDR3 coding sequence is TGTGCCACCAGCAGAGACGCGGCCAGGGCTGGCCAGCCCCAGCATTTT. This sequence joins TRBV15 and TRBJ1-5; tentative D call: TRBD1 (5 bases). The CDR3 is 16 residues long. Germline V gives CDR1 LNHNV, CDR2 YYDKDF (reference sequence). V was clipped by 0 bases and J by 7 bases, with 16 bases between them.

This clonotype was counted a single time. V usage is TRBV18 and J usage is TRBJ2-3; tentatively, D is TRBD1 (7 bases). Germline lookup yields CDR1 KGHSH and CDR2 LQKENI. This CDR3 has 14 residues. V lost 5 bases and J 9 bases, leaving 18 bases between the germline ends. The CDR3 bases are TGTGCCAGCTCAGACGACAGGGAGGTCAGGACGCAGTATTTT. Translated, it gives CASSDDREVRTQYF.

The V gene is TRBV19, the J gene TRBJ1-3; no clear D. CDR3 length: 11 residues. The germline V gene encodes CDR1 LNHDA and CDR2 SQIVND (reference sequence). DNA of the CDR3: TGTATCTCCACGGGCGGAAACACCATATATTTT. As protein: CISTGGNTIYF.

DNA for the CDR3: TGTGCCAGCAGCCGCCTAGTGATGGATTTTCGCGAGCAGTTCTTC. Residues: CASSRLVMDFREQFF. The chain couples TRBV7-9 to TRBJ2-1, with D unclear. CDR3 length: 15 amino acids. Trimming took off 5 bases at V and 10 bases at J, with 21 bases between the two ends. CDR1 and CDR2 from the germline V gene are SEHNR and FQNEAQ (reference sequence).

The V and J genes are TRBV2 and TRBJ2-4, with D uncertain. CDR1 is SNHLY and CDR2 is FYNNEI in the germline V gene. The germline V and J ends were trimmed by 6 bases and 0 bases, with 9 bases remaining between them. The CDR3 consists of 14 residues. CDR3 sequence: CASRNTLAKNIQYF. CDR3 in DNA: TGTGCCAGCAGAAACACGCTAGCCAAAAACATTCAGTACTTC. The complete variable domain, with remaining parts taken from reference TRBV2 and TRBJ2-4, reads EPEVTQTPSHQVTQMGQEVILRCVPISNHLYFYWYRQILGQKVEFLVSFYNNEISEKSEIFDDQFSVERPDGSNFTLKIRSTKLEDSAMYFCASRNTLAKNIQYFGAGTRLSVL.

The chain carries TRBV9 and TRBJ2-2; 7 nucleotides agree with TRBD2. Germline lookup yields CDR1 SGDLS and CDR2 YYNGEE. V shed 1 base and J 6 bases; nucleotides not matched to a gene: 3. The CDR3 covers 14 residues. In nucleotides, the CDR3 is TGTGCCAGCAGCGTACGGGGAGGGGCCGGGGAGCTGTTTTTT. This translates into CASSVRGGAGELFF.

CDR3 in DNA: TGTGCCAGCAGTTACCGGCGAGGGACTGAAGCTTTCTTT. Its translation is CASSYRRGTEAFF. The rearrangement uses TRBV6-2 or TRBV6-3 and TRBJ1-1; D gene uncertain. The CDR3 length is 13 residues. Trimming left V 2 bases short and J 5 bases short, with 9 bases between. The germline V gene has CDR1 MNHEY and CDR2 SVGEGT.

V and J are TRBV7-3 and TRBJ1-4, with D hard to call. Between the trimmed V and J ends, which lost 4 bases and 8 bases, there was a span of 17 bases. CDR1 is SGHTA and CDR2 is FQGTGA in the germline V gene. This CDR3 is 15 amino acids long. Here the CDR3 reads CASSSTSREGEKLFF. The CDR3 coding sequence is TGTGCCAGCAGCTCCACTTCCCGGGAGGGCGAAAAACTGTTTTTT.

This chain links TRBV7-9 with TRBJ2-7; D not certain. Germline CDR1 reads SEHNR; CDR2 reads FQNEAQ (reference sequence). The CDR3 sequence is 15 residues long. V shed 7 bases and J shed 5 bases, with 21 bases lying between them. The DNA of the CDR3 is TGTGCCAGCACCCGAGGAGCGCAGCCTCCTCACGAGCAGTACTTC. This codes for CASTRGAQPPHEQYF.

The J gene is TRBJ1-2, the V gene TRBV30; D call uncertain. Trimming stripped 5 bases from V and 3 bases from J, with 10 bases between. Germline V gene sequence: CDR1 GTSNPN, CDR2 SVGIG (reference sequence). This CDR3 comprises 12 residues. The CDR3: CAWDTTHYGYTF. The CDR3 DNA sequence: TGTGCCTGGGACACCACACACTATGGCTACACCTTC.

The chain employs TRBV5-1 and TRBJ2-7; 8 bases are shared with TRBD1. The trim removed 3 bases at V and 4 bases at J, leaving 9 bases unmatched. This CDR3 has 15 residues. Germline CDR1 and CDR2: SGHRS and YFSETQ. This CDR3 reads CASSSPPGQDYEQYF. DNA for the CDR3: TGCGCCAGCAGCTCACCACCGGGACAGGATTACGAGCAGTACTTC. The whole variable domain, filled in from reference TRBV5-1 and TRBJ2-7, reads KAGVTQTPRYLIKTRGQQVTLSCSPISGHRSVSWYQQTPGQGLQFLFEYFSETQRNKGNFPGRFSGRQFSNSRSEMNVSTLELGDSALYLCASSSPPGQDYEQYFGPGTRLTVT.

The V and J genes are TRBV25-1 and TRBJ2-1, with 10 bases identical to TRBD1. The CDR3 runs to 17 residues. Germline V CDR1 and CDR2: MGHDK, SYGVNS. Germline trimming cut 6 bases from V and 5 bases from J; bases unmatched to any gene: 13. CDR3 bases: TGTGCCAGCAGCCCCCATGAGGGACAGGGGAGAGACAATGAGCAGTTCTTC. As protein: CASSPHEGQGRDNEQFF.

The chain joins TRBV3-1 to TRBJ2-1, with 9 bases fitting TRBD2. The CDR3 has 16 residues. The germline V gene encodes CDR1 LGHDT and CDR2 YNNKEL (reference sequence). Trimming cost V 1 base and J 5 bases; bases outside gene matches: 6. CDR3: CASSQVSGGLNNEQFF. The CDR3 nucleotides are TGTGCCAGCAGCCAAGTTAGCGGGGGACTAAACAATGAGCAGTTCTTC.

The chain uses TRBV20-1 and TRBJ1-1; D remains ambiguous. The germline V gene encodes CDR1 DFQATT and CDR2 SNEGSKA (reference sequence). This CDR3 comprises 14 residues. V was clipped by 6 bases and J by 0 bases, with 14 bases between them. The CDR3 loop reads CSARVGILNTEAFF. In DNA, the CDR3 is TGCAGTGCGAGGGTCGGGATATTGAACACTGAAGCTTTCTTT.

V gene TRBV29-1 combines with J gene TRBJ2-7; no clear D. Germline V lookup: CDR1 SQVTM, CDR2 ANQGSEA. V was clipped by 7 bases and J by 1 base, with 14 bases between them. The CDR3 covers 13 residues. The DNA for the CDR3 is TGCAGCGCCGGCGGCCACAGATCCTACGAGCAGTACTTC. Translating it yields CSAGGHRSYEQYF.

The chain links TRBV20-1 to TRBJ2-7; no clear D. Looked up from germline, CDR1 is DFQATT and CDR2 is SNEGSKA (reference sequence). The CDR3 consists of 12 residues. The CDR3 is CGVRRTSYEQYF. The CDR3 nucleotides are TGCGGGGTTCGGAGAACCTCCTACGAGCAGTACTTC.

The chain recombines TRBV30 with TRBJ1-2; D gene uncertain. This CDR3 has 14 amino acids. Germline assignment: CDR1 GTSNPN and CDR2 SVGIG (reference sequence). V gave up 0 bases and J gave up 4 bases, with 12 bases separating them. This CDR3 is CAWSVRVSLYGYTF. CDR3 DNA sequence: TGTGCCTGGAGTGTACGGGTCAGCCTCTATGGCTACACCTTC.

The count of this clonotype is one. This chain links TRBV20-1 with TRBJ2-1, with a tentative D call TRBD2 (6 bases). The ends were cut back, 0 bases at V and 3 bases at J, with 9 bases in the middle. The germline gives CDR1 DFQATT, CDR2 SNEGSKA (reference sequence). This CDR3 has 14 amino acids. The CDR3 sequence: CSARDGGIYNEQFF. The CDR3 coding sequence is TGCAGTGCTAGAGATGGGGGGATCTACAATGAGCAGTTCTTC.

V gene TRBV28 combines with J gene TRBJ1-1; a possible D gene is TRBD1 (5 bases). This CDR3 has 15 amino acids. The V and J ends lost 4 bases and 5 bases respectively, with 17 bases between them. CDR1 MDHEN and CDR2 SYDVKM come from the germline V gene. CDR3 sequence reads: CASSWSGTRWTEAFF. DNA for the CDR3: TGTGCCAGCAGTTGGTCCGGGACCCGTTGGACTGAAGCTTTCTTT.